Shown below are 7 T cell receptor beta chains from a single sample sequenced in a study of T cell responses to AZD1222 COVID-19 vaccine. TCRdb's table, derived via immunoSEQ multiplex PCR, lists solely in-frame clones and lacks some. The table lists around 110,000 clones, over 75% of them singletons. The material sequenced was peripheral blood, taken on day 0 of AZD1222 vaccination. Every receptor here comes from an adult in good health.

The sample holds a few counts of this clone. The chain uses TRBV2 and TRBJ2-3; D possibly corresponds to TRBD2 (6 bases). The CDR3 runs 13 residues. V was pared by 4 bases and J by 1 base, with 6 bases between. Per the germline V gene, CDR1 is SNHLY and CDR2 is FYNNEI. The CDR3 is CASSGGGTDTQYF. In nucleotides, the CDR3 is TGTGCCAGCAGTGGGGGGGGCACAGATACGCAGTATTTT.

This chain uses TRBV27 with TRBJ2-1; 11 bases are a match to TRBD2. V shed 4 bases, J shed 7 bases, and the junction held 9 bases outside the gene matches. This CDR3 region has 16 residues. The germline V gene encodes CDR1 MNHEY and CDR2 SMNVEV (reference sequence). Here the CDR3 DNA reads TGTGCCAGCAGTTGGTGGGCTAGCGGGGGGACAAATGAGCAGTTCTTC. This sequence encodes CASSWWASGGTNEQFF.

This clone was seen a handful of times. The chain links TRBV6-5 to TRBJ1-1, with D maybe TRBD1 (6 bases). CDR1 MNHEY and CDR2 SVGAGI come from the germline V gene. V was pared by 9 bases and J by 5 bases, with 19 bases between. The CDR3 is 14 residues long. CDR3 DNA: TGTGCCAGTAATCCAGGGGACACGCGGACTGAAGCTTTCTTT. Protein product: CASNPGDTRTEAFF.

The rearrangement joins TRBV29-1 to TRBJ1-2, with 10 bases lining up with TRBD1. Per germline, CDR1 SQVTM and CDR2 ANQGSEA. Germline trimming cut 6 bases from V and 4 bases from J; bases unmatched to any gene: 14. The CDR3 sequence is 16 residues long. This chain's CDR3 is CSVFGTGERGSYGYTF. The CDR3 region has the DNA TGCAGCGTCTTTGGGACAGGGGAAAGGGGAAGCTATGGCTACACCTTC.

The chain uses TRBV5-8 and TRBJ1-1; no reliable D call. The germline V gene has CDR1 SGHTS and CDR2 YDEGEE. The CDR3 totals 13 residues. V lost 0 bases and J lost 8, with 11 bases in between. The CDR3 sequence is CASSLAGVREAFF. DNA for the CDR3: TGTGCCAGCAGCTTGGCAGGTGTCAGGGAAGCTTTCTTT.

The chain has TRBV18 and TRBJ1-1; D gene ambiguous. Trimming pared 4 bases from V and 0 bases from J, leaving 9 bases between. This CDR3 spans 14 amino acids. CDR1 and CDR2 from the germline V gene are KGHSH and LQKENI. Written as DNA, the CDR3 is TGTGCCAGCTCACAAGGGTTAATGAACACTGAAGCTTTCTTT. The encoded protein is CASSQGLMNTEAFF. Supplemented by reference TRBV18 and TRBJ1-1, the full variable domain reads NAGVMQNPRHLVRRRGQEARLRCSPMKGHSHVYWYRQLPEEGLKFMVYLQKENIIDESGMPKERFSAEFPKEGPSILRIQQVVRGDSAAYFCASSQGLMNTEAFFGQGTRLTVV.

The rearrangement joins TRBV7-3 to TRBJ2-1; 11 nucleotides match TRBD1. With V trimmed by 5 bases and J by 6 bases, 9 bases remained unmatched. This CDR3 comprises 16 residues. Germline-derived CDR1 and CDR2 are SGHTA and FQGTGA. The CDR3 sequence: CASSDRSGTGGNEQFF. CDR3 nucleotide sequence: TGTGCCAGCAGCGACCGATCCGGGACAGGGGGCAATGAGCAGTTCTTC.